The clone carrying this T cell receptor (beta chain) was detected only once. The source of the sample is a study of PD-L1 blockade in urothelial cancer. About the study: About 90% of the roughly 29 patients were men who had bladder-origin urothelial cancer. Prior regimens of chemotherapy numbered 0 to 3 per patient.

Measured with immunoSEQ multiplex PCR; TCRdb has only the in-frame clones, and not every one. The data contain about 82,000 clones, 90% to 95% of them singletons. Individual patients had between 1 and 8 samples, taken pretreatment and on-treatment. The CDR3 length is 14 residues. CDR1 and CDR2 from the germline V gene are SGHDT and YYEEEE. Trimming pared 0 bases from V and 5 bases from J, leaving 11 bases between. The chain has TRBV5-6 and TRBJ2-5, with a tentative D call TRBD2 (6 bases). The sample in question was PBMCs, obtained around atezolizumab (anti-PD-L1) treatment. The sequence was collected from a man in his 60s with urothelial cancer. DNA of the CDR3: TGTGCCAGCAGCTTGGGGGTGGCGGGGGAGACCCAGTACTTC. Translating gives CASSLGVAGETQYF.